Below, 9 T cell receptor beta chains from the same sample are listed, as sequenced in a study of shared clonotypes between healthy human individuals. Clones were sequenced by immunoSEQ multiplex PCR, and TCRdb holds only the in-frame ones, with some missing. This table holds some 1.5 million clones, 95% to 99% found once. Sequenced: naive CD4+ T cells sorted from blood. Regarding subset: CD45RA+ positively selected. The receptors here all came from a man under 40 in good health.

This CDR3 is CASSGGQPNTGELFF. CDR3 coding DNA: TGCGCCAGCAGCGGGGGACAGCCGAACACCGGGGAGCTGTTTTTT. The chain uses TRBV5-1 and TRBJ2-2; the match to TRBD1 covers 7 bases. CDR3 length: 15 residues. CDR1 and CDR2 (germline): SGHRS, YFSETQ. Trimming removed 4 bases from V and 0 bases from J; junction bases left unmatched: 3.

The chain links TRBV5-4 to TRBJ2-2, with 8 bases matching TRBD2. CDR1 and CDR2 from the germline V gene are SGHNT and YYREEE (reference sequence). The CDR3 totals 16 residues. V lost 2 bases and J lost 4; bases outside the gene matches: 7. CDR3 sequence reads: CASSLAGVKGTGELFF. The CDR3 nucleotides are TGTGCCAGCAGCTTAGCGGGAGTGAAGGGCACCGGGGAGCTGTTTTTT.

The table lists this clone with a count of one. This chain connects TRBV18 to TRBJ2-7; TRBD1 matches at 9 bases. V shed 6 bases and J 5 bases; nucleotides not matched to a gene: 5. Germline CDR1 is KGHSH and CDR2 is LQKENI. There are 13 residues in the CDR3. The CDR3 protein is CASSGDRANEQYF. CDR3 coding DNA: TGTGCCAGCTCCGGGGACAGGGCCAACGAGCAGTACTTC.

As to this clone: The sample carries other DNA sequences with the same CDR3. As DNA, the CDR3 is TGTGCCTGGAGTGTACCCGATACGCAGTATTTT. Amino acids: CAWSVPDTQYF. This chain links TRBV30 with TRBJ2-3; D gene unclear. Germline CDR1 GTSNPN, CDR2 SVGIG (reference sequence). Trimming removed 0 bases at V and 6 bases at J, with 4 bases between. CDR3 length: 11 residues.

The gene calls are TRBV7-2 and TRBJ2-3; 9 bases map to TRBD2. V shed 6 bases, J shed 6 bases, and the junction held 13 bases outside the gene matches. The V gene's germline CDR1 is SGHTA and CDR2 FQGNSA. This CDR3 region has 16 residues. The CDR3: CASRGASSGIWDTQYF. In DNA form, the CDR3 reads TGTGCCAGCAGGGGGGCATCTAGCGGGATTTGGGATACGCAGTATTTT.

V is TRBV5-1 and J is TRBJ2-1, with TRBD2 matching 11 bases. This CDR3 contains 14 residues. The J segment lost 8 bases and the V segment lost 4 bases, leaving 5 bases of the junction unmatched. Germline values: CDR1 SGHRS, CDR2 YFSETQ. The CDR3, as DNA: TGCGCCAGCAGCCCCGGGACTAGCGGTTATGAGCAGTTCTTC. Its translation is CASSPGTSGYEQFF.

CDR3 sequence (DNA): TGTGCCAGCAGCCAAACAGGGGGAGCGAACACCGGGGAGCTGTTTTTT. This sequence encodes CASSQTGGANTGELFF. The V call is TRBV14, the J call TRBJ2-2; 8 bases are a match to TRBD1. The CDR3 loop spans 16 amino acids. Germline V lookup: CDR1 SGHDN, CDR2 FVKESK. The V gene end was trimmed by 2 bases and the J gene end by 0 bases; junction bases not matched to a gene: 2.

With respect to this clone: Other DNA variants within this sample encode the same CDR3. This chain uses TRBV5-1 with TRBJ2-1; 10 bases are shared with TRBD2. CDR1 is SGHRS, CDR2 YFSETQ, per germline. Trimming removed 4 bases from V and 7 bases from J; junction bases left unmatched: 8. The CDR3 length is 15 residues. The CDR3 DNA is TGCGCCAGCAGCATAGGCCTAGCGGGAGTTAATGAGCAGTTCTTC. Its protein is CASSIGLAGVNEQFF.

This rearrangement joins TRBV7-2 to TRBJ2-1; TRBD2 agrees at 8 bases. The CDR3 consists of 16 residues. Germline V lookup: CDR1 SGHTA, CDR2 FQGNSA. Trimming cost V 0 bases and J 4 bases; bases outside gene matches: 5. The CDR3 is CASSLAAGGLYNEQFF. Here the CDR3 DNA reads TGTGCCAGCAGCTTAGCGGCGGGAGGTCTGTACAATGAGCAGTTCTTC.